A single T cell receptor (beta chain) is shown here with its context. Its specificity is not known. Libraries were prepared by immunoSEQ multiplex PCR; TCRdb keeps only in-frame clonotypes and omits some of them. Found here are approximately 150,000 clones, 70% to 90% of them singletons; the top ten hold under 5.5%. The sample belongs to a study of T cell responses to AZD1222 COVID-19 vaccine. Study-wide findings and caveats: Among the donors, most were white British and more were female, and clonal diversity was possibly underestimated. A reported finding is that nearly half of spike-specific TCRs target unmutated variant regions.

Germline V lookup: CDR1 KGHSH, CDR2 LQKENI. Between the trimmed V and J ends, which lost 0 bases and 2 bases, there was a span of 13 bases. The CDR3 sequence is 16 residues long. The V and J genes are TRBV18 and TRBJ2-5, with D unresolved. This clonotype originated in an adult who received the MenACWY meningococcal vaccine as a control. Sample: peripheral blood, taken 28 days after the second dose of the MenACWY control vaccine. Written as DNA, the CDR3 is TGTGCCAGCTCACCACCGAATCCCAGAGAACAAGAGACCCAGTACTTC. This gives the protein CASSPPNPREQETQYF. Together with reference TRBV18 and TRBJ2-5, the CDR3 gives the full variable domain: NAGVMQNPRHLVRRRGQEARLRCSPMKGHSHVYWYRQLPEEGLKFMVYLQKENIIDESGMPKERFSAEFPKEGPSILRIQQVVRGDSAAYFCASSPPNPREQETQYFGPGTRLLVL.